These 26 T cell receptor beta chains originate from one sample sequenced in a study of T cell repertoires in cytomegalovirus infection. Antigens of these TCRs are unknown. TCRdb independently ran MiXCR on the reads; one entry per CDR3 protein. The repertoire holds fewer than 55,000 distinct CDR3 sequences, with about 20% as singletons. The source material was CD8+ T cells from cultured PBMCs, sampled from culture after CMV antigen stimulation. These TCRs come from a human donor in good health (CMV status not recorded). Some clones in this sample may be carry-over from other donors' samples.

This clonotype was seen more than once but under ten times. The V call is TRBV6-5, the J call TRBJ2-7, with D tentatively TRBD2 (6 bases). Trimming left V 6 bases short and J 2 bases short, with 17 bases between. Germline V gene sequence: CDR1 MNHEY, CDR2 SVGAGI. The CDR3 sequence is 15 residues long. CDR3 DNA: TGTGCCAGCAGCTGGGCGGCGGAGGGGACCTACGAGCAGTACTTC. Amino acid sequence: CASSWAAEGTYEQYF.

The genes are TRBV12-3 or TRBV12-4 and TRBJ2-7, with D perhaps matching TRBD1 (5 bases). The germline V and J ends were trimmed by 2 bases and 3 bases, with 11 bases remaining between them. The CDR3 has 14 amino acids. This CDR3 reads CASSLQGLNYEQYF. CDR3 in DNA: TGTGCCAGCAGTTTACAGGGCCTTAACTACGAGCAGTACTTC.

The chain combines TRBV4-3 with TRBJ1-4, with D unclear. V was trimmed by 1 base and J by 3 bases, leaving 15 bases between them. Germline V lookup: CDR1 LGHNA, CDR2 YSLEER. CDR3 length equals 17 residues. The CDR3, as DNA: TGCGCCAGCAGCCAAGGCGTGTGGGGTTCGGCTAATGAAAAACTGTTTTTT. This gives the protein CASSQGVWGSANEKLFF.

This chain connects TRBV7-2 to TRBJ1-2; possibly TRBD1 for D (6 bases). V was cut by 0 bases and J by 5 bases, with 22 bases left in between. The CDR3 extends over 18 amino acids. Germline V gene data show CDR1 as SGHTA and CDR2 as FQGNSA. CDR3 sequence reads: CASSLARIVGGFEYGYTF. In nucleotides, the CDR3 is TGTGCCAGCAGCTTAGCGCGGATCGTGGGGGGCTTCGAGTATGGCTACACCTTC. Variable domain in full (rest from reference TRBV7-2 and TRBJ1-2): GAGVSQSPSNKVTEKGKDVELRCDPISGHTALYWYRQSLGQGLEFLIYFQGNSAPDKSGLPSDRFSAERTGGSVSTLTIQRTQQEDSAVYLCASSLARIVGGFEYGYTFGSGTRLTVV.

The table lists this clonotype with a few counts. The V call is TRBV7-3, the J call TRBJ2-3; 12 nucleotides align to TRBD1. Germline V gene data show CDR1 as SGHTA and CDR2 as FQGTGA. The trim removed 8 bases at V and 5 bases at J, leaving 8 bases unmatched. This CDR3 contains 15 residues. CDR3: CASRDRDRGQDTQYF. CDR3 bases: TGTGCCAGCCGCGACCGGGACAGGGGGCAAGATACGCAGTATTTT.

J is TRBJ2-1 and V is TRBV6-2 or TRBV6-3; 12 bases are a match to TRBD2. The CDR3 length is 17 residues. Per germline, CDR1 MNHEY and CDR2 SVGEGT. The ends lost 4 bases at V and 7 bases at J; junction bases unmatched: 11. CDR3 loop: CASSSWLTSGGTNEQFF. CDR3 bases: TGTGCCAGCAGTTCCTGGTTGACTAGCGGGGGAACAAATGAGCAGTTCTTC.

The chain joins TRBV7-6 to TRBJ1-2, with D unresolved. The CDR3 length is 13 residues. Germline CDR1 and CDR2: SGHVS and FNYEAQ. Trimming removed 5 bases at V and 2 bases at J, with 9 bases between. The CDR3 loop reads CASSPRMNYGYTF. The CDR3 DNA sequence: TGTGCCAGCAGCCCTCGTATGAACTATGGCTACACCTTC.

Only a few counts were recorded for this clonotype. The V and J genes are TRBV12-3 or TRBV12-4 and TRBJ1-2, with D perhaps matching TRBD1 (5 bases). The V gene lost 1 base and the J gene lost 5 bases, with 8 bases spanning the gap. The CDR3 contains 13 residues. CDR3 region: CASSLGQYYGYTF. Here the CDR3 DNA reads TGTGCCAGCAGTTTAGGACAGTATTATGGCTACACCTTC.

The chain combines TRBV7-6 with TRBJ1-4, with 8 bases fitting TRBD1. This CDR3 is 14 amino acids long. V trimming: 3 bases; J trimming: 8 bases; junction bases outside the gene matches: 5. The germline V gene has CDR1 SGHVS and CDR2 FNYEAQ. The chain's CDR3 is CASSLGTGGEKLFF. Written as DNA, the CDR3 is TGTGCCAGCAGCTTGGGGACAGGAGGAGAAAAACTGTTTTTT.

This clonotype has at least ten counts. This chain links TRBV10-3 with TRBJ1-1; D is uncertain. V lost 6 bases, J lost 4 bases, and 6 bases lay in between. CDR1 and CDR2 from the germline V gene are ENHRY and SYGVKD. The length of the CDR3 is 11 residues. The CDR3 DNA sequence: TGTGCCATCAGCGATGCCACTGAAGCTTTCTTT. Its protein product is CAISDATEAFF.

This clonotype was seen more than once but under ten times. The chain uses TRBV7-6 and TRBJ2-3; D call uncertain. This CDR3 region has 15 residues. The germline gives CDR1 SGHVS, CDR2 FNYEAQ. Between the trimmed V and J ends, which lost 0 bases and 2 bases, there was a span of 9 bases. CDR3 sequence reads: CASSLAGGPTDTQYF. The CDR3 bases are TGTGCCAGCAGCTTAGCTGGCGGCCCCACAGATACGCAGTATTTT.

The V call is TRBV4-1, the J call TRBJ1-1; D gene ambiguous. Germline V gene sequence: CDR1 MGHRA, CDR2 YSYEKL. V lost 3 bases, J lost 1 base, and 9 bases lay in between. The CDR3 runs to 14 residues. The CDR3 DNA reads TGCGCCAGCAGCCATGGACTAGCGAACACTGAAGCTTTCTTT. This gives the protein CASSHGLANTEAFF.

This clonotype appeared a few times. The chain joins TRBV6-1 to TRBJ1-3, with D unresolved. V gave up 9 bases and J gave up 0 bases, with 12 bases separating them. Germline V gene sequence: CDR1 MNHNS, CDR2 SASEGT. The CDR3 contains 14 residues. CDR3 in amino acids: CASVRRPSGNTIYF. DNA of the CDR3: TGTGCCAGTGTGAGACGTCCCTCTGGAAACACCATATATTTT.

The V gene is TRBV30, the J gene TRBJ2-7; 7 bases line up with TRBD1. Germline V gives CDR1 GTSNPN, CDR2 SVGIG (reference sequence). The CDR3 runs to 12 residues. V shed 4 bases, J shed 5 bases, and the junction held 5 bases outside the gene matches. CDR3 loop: CAWKTGSNEQYF. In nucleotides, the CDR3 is TGTGCCTGGAAGACAGGGTCGAACGAGCAGTACTTC. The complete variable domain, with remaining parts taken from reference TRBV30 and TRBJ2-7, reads SQTIHQWPATLVQPVGSPLSLECTVEGTSNPNLYWYRQAAGRGLQLLFYSVGIGQISSEVPQNLSASRPQDRQFILSSKKLLLSDSGFYLCAWKTGSNEQYFGPGTRLTVT.

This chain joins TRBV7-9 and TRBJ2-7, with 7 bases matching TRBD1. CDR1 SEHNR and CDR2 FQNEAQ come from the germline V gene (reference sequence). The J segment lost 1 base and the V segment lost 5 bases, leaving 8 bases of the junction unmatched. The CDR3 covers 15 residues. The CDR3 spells CASSASNRGSYEQYF. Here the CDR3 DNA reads TGTGCCAGCAGCGCGAGTAACAGGGGTTCCTACGAGCAGTACTTC.

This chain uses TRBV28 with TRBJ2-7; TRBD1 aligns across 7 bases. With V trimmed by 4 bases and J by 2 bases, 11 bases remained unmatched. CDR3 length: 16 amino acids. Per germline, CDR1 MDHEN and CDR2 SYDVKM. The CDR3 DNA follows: TGTGCCAGCAGTTCTCCCGCCATAGGGACAGCCTACGAGCAGTACTTC. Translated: CASSSPAIGTAYEQYF.

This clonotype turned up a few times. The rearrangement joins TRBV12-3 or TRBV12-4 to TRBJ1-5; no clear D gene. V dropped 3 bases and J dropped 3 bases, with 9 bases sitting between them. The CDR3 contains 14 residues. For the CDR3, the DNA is TGTGCCAGCAGTTTGAACAGCTTCAATCAGCCCCAGCATTTT. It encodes CASSLNSFNQPQHF.

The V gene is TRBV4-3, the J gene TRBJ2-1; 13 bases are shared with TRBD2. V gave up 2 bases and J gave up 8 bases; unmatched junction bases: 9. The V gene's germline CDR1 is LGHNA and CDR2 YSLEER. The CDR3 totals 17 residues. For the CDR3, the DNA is TGCGCCAGCAGCCAACTTACTAGCGGGGGGGCCGCCGATGAGCAGTTCTTC. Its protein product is CASSQLTSGGAADEQFF.

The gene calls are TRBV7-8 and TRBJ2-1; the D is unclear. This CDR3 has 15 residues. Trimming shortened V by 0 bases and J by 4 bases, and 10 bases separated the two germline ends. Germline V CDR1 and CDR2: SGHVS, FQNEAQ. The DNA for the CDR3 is TGTGCCAGCAGCTTAGCGAGCGCCCAGTACAATGAGCAGTTCTTC. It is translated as CASSLASAQYNEQFF.

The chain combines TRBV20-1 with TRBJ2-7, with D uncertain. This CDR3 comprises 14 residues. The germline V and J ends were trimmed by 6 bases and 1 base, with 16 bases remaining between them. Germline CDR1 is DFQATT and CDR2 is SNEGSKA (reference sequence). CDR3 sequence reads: CSARLADSSYEQYF. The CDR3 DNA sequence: TGCAGTGCCCGCTTGGCAGATTCATCCTACGAGCAGTACTTC.

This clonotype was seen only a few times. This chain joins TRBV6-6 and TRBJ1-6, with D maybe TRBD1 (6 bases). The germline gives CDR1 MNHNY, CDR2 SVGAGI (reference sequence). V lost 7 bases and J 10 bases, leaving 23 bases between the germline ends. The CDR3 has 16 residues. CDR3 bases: TGTGCCAGCATAATAGGGGGAGGGGGATCAAGATCACCCCTCCACTTT. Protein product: CASIIGGGGSRSPLHF.

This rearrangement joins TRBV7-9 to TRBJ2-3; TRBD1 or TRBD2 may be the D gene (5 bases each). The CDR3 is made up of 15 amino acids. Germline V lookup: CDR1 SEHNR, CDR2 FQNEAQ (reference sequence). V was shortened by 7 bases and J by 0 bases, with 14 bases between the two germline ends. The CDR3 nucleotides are TGTGCCAGCACCGGGACGGGTTTGAGCACAGATACGCAGTATTTT. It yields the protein CASTGTGLSTDTQYF.

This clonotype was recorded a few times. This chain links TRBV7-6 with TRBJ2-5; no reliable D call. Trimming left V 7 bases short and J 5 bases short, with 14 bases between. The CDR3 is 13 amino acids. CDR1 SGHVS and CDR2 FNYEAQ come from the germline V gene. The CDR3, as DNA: TGTGCCAGCACCCCGGTGAGATTGGAGACCCAGTACTTC. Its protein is CASTPVRLETQYF.

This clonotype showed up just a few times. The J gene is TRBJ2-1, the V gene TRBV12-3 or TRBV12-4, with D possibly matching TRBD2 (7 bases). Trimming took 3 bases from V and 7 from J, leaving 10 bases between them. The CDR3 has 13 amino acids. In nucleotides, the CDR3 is TGTGCCAGCAGTTTCGGGGGGCTAAATGAGCAGTTCTTC. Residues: CASSFGGLNEQFF.

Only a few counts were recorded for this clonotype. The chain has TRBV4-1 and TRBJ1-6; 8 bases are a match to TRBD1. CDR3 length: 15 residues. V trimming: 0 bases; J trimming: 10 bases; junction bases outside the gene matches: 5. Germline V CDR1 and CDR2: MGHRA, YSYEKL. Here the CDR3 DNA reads TGCGCCAGCAGCCAAGATGACAGGGGTGGCTCACCCCTCCACTTT. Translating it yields CASSQDDRGGSPLHF.

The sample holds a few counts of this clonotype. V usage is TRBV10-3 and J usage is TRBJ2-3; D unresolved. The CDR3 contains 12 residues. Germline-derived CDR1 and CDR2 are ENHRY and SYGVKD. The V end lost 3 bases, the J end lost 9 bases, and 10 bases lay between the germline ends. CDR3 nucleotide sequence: TGTGCCATCAGTGACCCCCGAGAGACGCAGTATTTT. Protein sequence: CAISDPRETQYF.